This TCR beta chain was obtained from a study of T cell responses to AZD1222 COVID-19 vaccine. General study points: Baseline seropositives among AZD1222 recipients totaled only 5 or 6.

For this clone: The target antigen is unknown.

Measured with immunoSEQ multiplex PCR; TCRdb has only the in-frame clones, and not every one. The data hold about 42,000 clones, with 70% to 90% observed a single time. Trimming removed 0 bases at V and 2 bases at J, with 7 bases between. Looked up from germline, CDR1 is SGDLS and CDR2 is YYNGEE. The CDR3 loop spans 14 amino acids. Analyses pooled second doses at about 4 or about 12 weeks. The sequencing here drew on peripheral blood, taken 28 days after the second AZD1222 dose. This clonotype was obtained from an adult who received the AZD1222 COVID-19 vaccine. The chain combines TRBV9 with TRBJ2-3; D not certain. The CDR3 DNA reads TGTGCCAGCAGCGTAGTTACTCTCACAGATACGCAGTATTTT. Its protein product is CASSVVTLTDTQYF.